Listed here are 3 T cell receptor beta chains from one sample, sequenced in a study of post-analysis software for immune sequencing data. Unique molecular identifiers tagged the TCR beta cDNA libraries. One entry per CDR3 protein results from TCRdb running MiXCR on the PCR reads. The data contain 700,000 to 800,000 distinct CDR3 sequences, 25% to 30% of them singletons. Their target antigens are unknown. Overall study findings and caveats: The five TRBV segments detected at higher frequency in patients than in controls included TRBV5-6, TRBV5-1 and TRBV20-1.

The sample comprised blood. The receptors originated from a girl aged 5-17 years with multiple sclerosis.

In nucleotides, the CDR3 is TGTGCCAGCGGAGCGCAGGGCACGGAGACAGATACGCAGTATTTT. Its translation is CASGAQGTETDTQYF. The V gene is TRBV7-2, the J gene TRBJ2-3; possible D gene TRBD1, 5 bases. The V and J ends lost 8 bases and 3 bases respectively, with 18 bases between them. Germline loops: CDR1 SGHTA, CDR2 FQGNSA. The CDR3 spans 15 residues.

Remarks on this clonotype: The junction and the germline gene differ at one end; a read error may be behind it. The chain recombines TRBV28 with TRBJ1-5; 8 bases align to TRBD1. This CDR3 comprises 15 residues. Germline loops: CDR1 MDHEN, CDR2 SYDVKM. The CDR3 here is CASNDGTGGNQAQHF. Written as DNA, the CDR3 is TGTGCCAGCAATGACGGGACAGGAGGGAATCAGGCCCAGCATTTT.

The genes are TRBV12-3 or TRBV12-4 and TRBJ1-5; D perhaps matches TRBD1 (5 bases). Trimming cost V 6 bases and J 0 bases, with 15 bases left between them. This CDR3 region has 16 residues. CDR3 bases: TGTGCCAGCAGCACTGGGGCGGCTAATAGCAATCAGCCCCAGCATTTT. Amino acids: CASSTGAANSNQPQHF.